This T cell receptor (beta chain) was retrieved from a study of blood T cell repertoires in COVID-19. In the study overall: Samples came from the United States, Italy and Spain, spanning acute and convalescent COVID-19.

Trimming pared 2 bases from V and 2 bases from J, leaving 6 bases between. Germline V gene data show CDR1 as GTSNPN and CDR2 as SVGIG (reference sequence). This CDR3 region has 12 residues. Regarding this clone: Other DNA sequences in the sample encode the same CDR3.

Sequencing was performed with immunoSEQ multiplex PCR; in TCRdb, only in-frame clones are kept and a portion is missing. The sample contains approximately 160,000 clones, approximately 80% of which appear only once. Study members were between about 18 and 90 years old and lived in 25 or so US regions. This TCR came from a man aged 35-49 years who had recovered from COVID-19. Sequencing was done on a sample of PBMCs or T cells enriched from blood (not recorded which). The J gene is TRBJ1-2, the V gene TRBV30; possible D gene TRBD1, 6 bases. Written as DNA, the CDR3 is TGTGCCTGGAGTCAGGGGAACTATGGCTACACCTTC. Translating it yields CAWSQGNYGYTF. Full variable domain (outside the CDR3, taken from reference TRBV30 and TRBJ1-2): SQTIHQWPATLVQPVGSPLSLECTVEGTSNPNLYWYRQAAGRGLQLLFYSVGIGQISSEVPQNLSASRPQDRQFILSSKKLLLSDSGFYLCAWSQGNYGYTFGSGTRLTVV.